The next 23 T cell receptor beta chains were all read from a single sample in a study of blood T cell repertoires in COVID-19. Produced via immunoSEQ multiplex PCR; TCRdb's table is partial and in-frame only. The sample carries under 200,000 clones, 82% recorded once. The sequenced material came from PBMCs or T cells enriched from blood (not recorded which). These receptors were taken from a man in his sixties who had recovered from COVID-19.

This clone has just a few counts. The rearrangement joins TRBV27 to TRBJ1-6; unclear D gene. V lost 2 bases, J lost 5 bases, and 13 bases lay in between. The CDR3 runs 16 residues. Per the germline V gene, CDR1 is MNHEY and CDR2 is SMNVEV (reference sequence). The CDR3: CASSLTGYGDNSPLHF. The DNA for the CDR3 is TGTGCCAGCAGTTTAACGGGGTACGGTGATAATTCACCCCTCCACTTT.

This chain uses TRBV28 with TRBJ1-1; 9 nucleotides line up with TRBD1. The CDR3 totals 14 residues. CDR1 is MDHEN and CDR2 is SYDVKM in the germline V gene. V lost 6 bases, J lost 4 bases, and 6 bases stayed unmatched. The CDR3 loop is CASRTGGSFTEAFF. CDR3 DNA sequence: TGTGCCAGCAGGACAGGGGGAAGTTTCACTGAAGCTTTCTTT.

This chain connects TRBV29-1 to TRBJ1-1, with 7 bases aligning to TRBD1. CDR3 length: 13 residues. J was trimmed by 1 base and V by 4 bases; bases with no gene match: 3. The germline V gene has CDR1 SQVTM and CDR2 ANQGSEA. The CDR3 protein is CSVVGQPNTEAFF. The CDR3 DNA sequence: TGCAGCGTTGTGGGACAGCCGAACACTGAAGCTTTCTTT.

V is TRBV28 and J is TRBJ1-1, with TRBD1 identical over 12 bases. Germline trimming cut 6 bases from V and 0 bases from J; bases unmatched to any gene: 8. Germline V lookup: CDR1 MDHEN, CDR2 SYDVKM. The CDR3 length is 17 residues. The DNA of the CDR3 is TGTGCCAGCAGAGACCGGGACAGGGGGCTCATGAACACTGAAGCTTTCTTT. It yields the protein CASRDRDRGLMNTEAFF.

The chain has TRBV19 and TRBJ2-2; no definite D call. V was shortened by 5 bases and J by 2 bases, with 9 bases between the two germline ends. There are 14 residues in the CDR3. Germline CDR1 reads LNHDA; CDR2 reads SQIVND (reference sequence). CDR3 DNA: TGTGCCAGTAGTTCCCGACACAACACCGGGGAGCTGTTTTTT. It specifies CASSSRHNTGELFF. Based on the CDR3 plus reference TRBV19 and TRBJ2-2, the full variable domain is DGGITQSPKYLFRKEGQNVTLSCEQNLNHDAMYWYRQDPGQGLRLIYYSQIVNDFQKGDIAEGYSVSREKKESFPLTVTSAQKNPTAFYLCASSSRHNTGELFFGEGSRLTVL.

The chain carries TRBV19 and TRBJ2-1, with no clear D. The CDR3 extends over 16 amino acids. Trimming shortened V by 10 bases and J by 0 bases, and 19 bases separated the two germline ends. Per the germline V gene, CDR1 is LNHDA and CDR2 is SQIVND (reference sequence). CDR3 DNA: TGTGCCACCCACACGAATATACCAAGCTCCTACAATGAGCAGTTCTTC. Translated, it gives CATHTNIPSSYNEQFF.

The chain is built from TRBV12-3 or TRBV12-4 and TRBJ1-2; a weak D match, TRBD1 (5 bases). V gave up 6 bases and J gave up 4 bases, with 12 bases separating them. This CDR3 is 13 amino acids long. CDR3 residues: CASSPGGGYGYTF. The CDR3 DNA follows: TGTGCCAGCAGCCCGGGGGGGGGCTATGGCTACACCTTC.

This clone has only a few counts. This rearrangement joins TRBV3-1 (or the pseudogene TRBV3-2) to TRBJ1-2, with D unresolved. V dropped 2 bases and J dropped 8 bases, with 12 bases sitting between them. Germline V lookup: CDR1 LGHDT, CDR2 YNNKEL (reference sequence). The CDR3 is 13 amino acids. The CDR3 DNA follows: TGTGCCAGCAGCCAATGGGAGGAAATGGGCTACACCTTC. The encoded protein is CASSQWEEMGYTF.

The V gene is TRBV14, the J gene TRBJ2-3; TRBD2 matches 10 bases. J lost 4 bases, V lost 4 bases, and 8 bases had no gene match. The germline V gene has CDR1 SGHDN and CDR2 FVKESK. The CDR3 covers 16 residues. The CDR3 here is CASSPASGSNPDTQYF. The CDR3 region has the DNA TGTGCCAGCAGCCCAGCTAGCGGGAGTAATCCAGATACGCAGTATTTT.

The chain has TRBV28 and TRBJ1-4; possibly TRBD1 for D (6 bases). V was pared by 3 bases and J by 8 bases, with 13 bases between. There are 14 residues in the CDR3. The germline CDR1 and CDR2 sequences are MDHEN and SYDVKM. The CDR3 here is CASSFVGASEKLFF. In nucleotides, the CDR3 is TGTGCCAGCAGTTTTGTGGGGGCTTCGGAAAAACTGTTTTTT.

This clone was counted a single time. This chain uses TRBV11-3 with TRBJ2-2; tentative D call: TRBD2 (6 bases). This CDR3 spans 15 amino acids. The germline V gene encodes CDR1 SGHNT and CDR2 YENEEA. Trimming pared 0 bases from V and 9 bases from J, leaving 14 bases between. The CDR3 DNA is TGTGCCAGCAGCTTAGATGGGGGGTTCGAGAGGGAGCTGTTTTTT. Encoded protein: CASSLDGGFERELFF.

This chain uses TRBV7-6 with TRBJ2-2; a possible D gene is TRBD1 (6 bases). V dropped 1 base and J dropped 7 bases, with 10 bases sitting between them. Germline CDR1 and CDR2: SGHVS and FNYEAQ. The CDR3 sequence is 14 residues long. The CDR3 DNA reads TGTGCCAGCAGCTTAGGACAGGCGATCGGGGAGCTGTTTTTT. This codes for CASSLGQAIGELFF.

J is TRBJ2-2 and V is TRBV6-5, with 7 bases aligning to TRBD2. The length of the CDR3 is 14 residues. Germline CDR1 MNHEY, CDR2 SVGAGI. V dropped 10 bases and J dropped 1; count of bases not matched to a gene: 6. CDR3 protein: CATLERGNTGELFF. CDR3 sequence (DNA): TGTGCCACCCTGGAGCGGGGGAACACCGGGGAGCTGTTTTTT.

CDR3 loop: CASSSTGNHRLGEKLFF. As DNA, the CDR3 is TGTGCCAGCAGCTCGACAGGCAATCACCGCCTAGGCGAAAAACTGTTTTTT. This sequence joins TRBV7-9 and TRBJ1-4; a weak D match, TRBD1 (6 bases). The CDR3 is made up of 17 amino acids. Between the trimmed V and J ends, which lost 4 bases and 8 bases, there was a span of 23 bases. The germline V gene encodes CDR1 SEHNR and CDR2 FQNEAQ (reference sequence).

This rearrangement joins TRBV6-4 to TRBJ2-7; no firm D call. The CDR3 extends over 16 amino acids. Trimming pared 7 bases from V and 0 bases from J, leaving 19 bases between. The germline gives CDR1 MRHNA, CDR2 SNTAGT. CDR3 coding DNA: TGTGCCAGCATTCCCTTTTACCCCTCGAGCTCCTACGAGCAGTACTTC. It yields the protein CASIPFYPSSSYEQYF.

The genes are TRBV13 and TRBJ2-7; 9 bases match TRBD1. CDR3 length: 14 amino acids. Unmatched junction bases numbered 9, after V lost 8 bases and J lost 4 bases. Germline V lookup: CDR1 PRHDT, CDR2 FYEKMQ (reference sequence). CDR3 amino acids: CASRRGTGLYEQYF. The DNA for the CDR3 is TGTGCCAGCCGCCGCGGGACAGGGCTGTACGAGCAGTACTTC.

This clone showed up many times. The V call is TRBV7-8, the J call TRBJ1-3, with a weak D call TRBD1 (6 bases). V gave up 1 base and J gave up 4 bases, with 17 bases separating them. CDR1 and CDR2 (germline): SGHVS, FQNEAQ. The CDR3 has 17 residues. CDR3: CASSLGAVRGRGNTIYF. The DNA of the CDR3 is TGTGCCAGCAGCTTAGGGGCGGTGCGGGGGCGAGGAAACACCATATATTTT.

The chain joins TRBV19 to TRBJ2-2; 11 bases fit TRBD2. Per the germline V gene, CDR1 is LNHDA and CDR2 is SQIVND (reference sequence). This CDR3 comprises 16 residues. Losses at the gene ends were 3 bases for V and 3 bases for J; bases not matched to a gene: 3. As DNA, the CDR3 is TGTGCCAGTAGTATTAGCGGGAGGGCGTACACCGGGGAGCTGTTTTTT. Translating it yields CASSISGRAYTGELFF.

The chain links TRBV5-1 to TRBJ1-1; weak D call: TRBD1 (6 bases). CDR1 and CDR2 (germline): SGHRS, YFSETQ. This CDR3 is 16 amino acids long. V lost 1 base and J 0 bases, leaving 13 bases between the germline ends. The CDR3, as DNA: TGCGCCAGCAGCTTGAGTACTGGACAGATGAACACTGAAGCTTTCTTT. Its protein is CASSLSTGQMNTEAFF.

V usage is TRBV9 and J usage is TRBJ1-5; a possible D gene is TRBD1 (6 bases). The V gene lost 10 bases and the J gene lost 3 bases, with 17 bases spanning the gap. CDR1 SGDLS and CDR2 YYNGEE come from the germline V gene. The CDR3 extends over 14 amino acids. The CDR3 region has the DNA TGTGCCTTCAAGGGGGGAGGGAACAATCAGCCCCAGCATTTT. It is translated as CAFKGGGNNQPQHF.

J is TRBJ1-4 and V is TRBV9; D might be TRBD1 (6 bases). Trimming stripped 3 bases from V and 10 bases from J, with 16 bases between. CDR1 and CDR2 from the germline V gene are SGDLS and YYNGEE. This CDR3 has 14 residues. DNA for the CDR3: TGTGCCAGCAGCGAGAACACAGGGCAGGGAAAACTGTTTTTT. Encoded protein: CASSENTGQGKLFF.

CDR3 amino acids: CASSTVLTEAFF. The CDR3, as DNA: TGTGCCAGCAGCACTGTCTTGACTGAAGCTTTCTTT. V usage is TRBV7-9 and J usage is TRBJ1-1; unclear D gene. V was shortened by 5 bases and J by 5 bases, with 9 bases between the two germline ends. CDR1 SEHNR and CDR2 FQNEAQ come from the germline V gene (reference sequence). The CDR3 contains 12 residues. The complete variable domain, with remaining parts taken from reference TRBV7-9 and TRBJ1-1, reads DTGVSQNPRHKITKRGQNVTFRCDPISEHNRLYWYRQTLGQGPEFLTYFQNEAQLEKSRLLSDRFSAERPKGSFSTLEIQRTEQGDSAMYLCASSTVLTEAFFGQGTRLTVV.

The chain uses TRBV19 and TRBJ1-5; no clear D gene. This CDR3 is built from 14 residues. V dropped 6 bases and J dropped 0 bases, with 9 bases sitting between them. Germline CDR1 reads LNHDA; CDR2 reads SQIVND (reference sequence). The CDR3 DNA reads as TGTGCCAGTAGGAGGGAGGGTAGCAATCAGCCCCAGCATTTT. Protein: CASRREGSNQPQHF.